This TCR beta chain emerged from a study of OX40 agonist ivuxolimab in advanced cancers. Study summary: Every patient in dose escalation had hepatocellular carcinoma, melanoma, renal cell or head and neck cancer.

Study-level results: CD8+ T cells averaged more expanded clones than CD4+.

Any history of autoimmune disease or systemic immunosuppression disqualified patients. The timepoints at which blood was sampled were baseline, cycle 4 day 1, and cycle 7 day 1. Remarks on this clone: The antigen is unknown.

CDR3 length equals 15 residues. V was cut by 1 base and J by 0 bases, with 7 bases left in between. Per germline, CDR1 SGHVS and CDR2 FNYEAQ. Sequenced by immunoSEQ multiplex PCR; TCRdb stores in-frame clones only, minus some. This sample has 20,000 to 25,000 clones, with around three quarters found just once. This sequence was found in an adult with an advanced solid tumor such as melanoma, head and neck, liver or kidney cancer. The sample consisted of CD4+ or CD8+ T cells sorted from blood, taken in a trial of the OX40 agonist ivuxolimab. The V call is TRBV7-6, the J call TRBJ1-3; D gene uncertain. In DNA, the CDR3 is TGTGCCAGCAGCTTAGGGCGGAACTCTGGAAACACCATATATTTT. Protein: CASSLGRNSGNTIYF.